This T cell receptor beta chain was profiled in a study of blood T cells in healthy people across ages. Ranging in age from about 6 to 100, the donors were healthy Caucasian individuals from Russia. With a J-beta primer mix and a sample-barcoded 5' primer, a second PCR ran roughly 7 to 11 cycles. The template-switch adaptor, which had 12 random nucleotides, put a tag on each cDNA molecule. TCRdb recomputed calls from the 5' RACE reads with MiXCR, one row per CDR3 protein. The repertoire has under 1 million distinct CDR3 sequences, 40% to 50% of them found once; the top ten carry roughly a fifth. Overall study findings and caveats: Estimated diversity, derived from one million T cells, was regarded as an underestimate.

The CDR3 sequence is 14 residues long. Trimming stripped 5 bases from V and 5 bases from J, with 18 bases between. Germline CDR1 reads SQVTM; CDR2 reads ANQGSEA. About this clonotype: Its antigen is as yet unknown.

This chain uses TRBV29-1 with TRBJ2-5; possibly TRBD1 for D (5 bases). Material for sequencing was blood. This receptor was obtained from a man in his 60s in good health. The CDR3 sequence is CSVRQTVGWETQYF. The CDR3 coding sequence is TGCAGCGTTCGCCAGACAGTGGGGTGGGAGACCCAGTACTTC.